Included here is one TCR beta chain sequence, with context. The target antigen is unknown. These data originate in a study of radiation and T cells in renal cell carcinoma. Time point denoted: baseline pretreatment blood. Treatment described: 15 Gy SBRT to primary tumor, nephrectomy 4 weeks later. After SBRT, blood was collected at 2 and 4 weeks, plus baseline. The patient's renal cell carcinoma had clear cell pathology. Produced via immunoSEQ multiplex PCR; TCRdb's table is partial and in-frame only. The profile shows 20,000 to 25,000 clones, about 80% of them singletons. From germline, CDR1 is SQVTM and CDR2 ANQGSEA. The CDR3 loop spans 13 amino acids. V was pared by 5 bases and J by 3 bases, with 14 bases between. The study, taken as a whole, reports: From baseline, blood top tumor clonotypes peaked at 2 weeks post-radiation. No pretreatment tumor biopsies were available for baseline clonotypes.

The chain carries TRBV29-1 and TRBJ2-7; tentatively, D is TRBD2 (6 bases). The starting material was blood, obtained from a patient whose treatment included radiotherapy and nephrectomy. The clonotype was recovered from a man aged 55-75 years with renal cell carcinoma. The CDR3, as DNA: TGCAGCGTTCTCGGAGGGTCGGGCTACGAGCAGTACTTC. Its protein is CSVLGGSGYEQYF.